These 14 T cell receptor beta chains came from one sample sequenced in a study of blood T cell repertoires in COVID-19. The table came from immunoSEQ multiplex PCR; TCRdb's copy has only in-frame clones and leaves some out. The sample yields around 220,000 clones, around 84% seen once. Sequences were obtained from peripheral blood. The receptors here all came from a man under 40 with active or convalescent COVID-19.

This chain uses TRBV5-1 with TRBJ2-1, with 14 positions matching TRBD2. The CDR3 has 16 residues. J was trimmed by 4 bases and V by 4 bases; bases with no gene match: 4. Germline V gene lookup returns CDR1 SGHRS and CDR2 YFSETQ. CDR3 protein: CASSRTSGGSYNEQFF. CDR3 nucleotides: TGCGCCAGCAGCCGGACTAGCGGGGGGTCTTACAATGAGCAGTTCTTC.

The chain links TRBV7-6 to TRBJ2-5; 10 bases fit TRBD1. The CDR3 length is 13 residues. V gave up 8 bases and J gave up 5 bases; unmatched junction bases: 5. From germline, CDR1 is SGHVS and CDR2 FNYEAQ. The CDR3 loop reads CASGTGEMETQYF. The CDR3 bases are TGTGCCAGCGGGACAGGGGAGATGGAGACCCAGTACTTC.

V and J are TRBV6-5 and TRBJ2-7; D might be TRBD2 (5 bases). V lost 7 bases and J lost 2, with 18 bases in between. The CDR3 is 15 amino acids. Germline V lookup: CDR1 MNHEY, CDR2 SVGAGI. CDR3: CASNPTGMPTYEQYF. CDR3 DNA sequence: TGTGCCAGCAACCCGACCGGGATGCCGACCTACGAGCAGTACTTC.

The rearrangement joins TRBV28 to TRBJ1-1; possible D gene TRBD1, 5 bases. The CDR3 sequence is 13 residues long. V lost 6 bases, J lost 2 bases, and 10 bases lay in between. The germline V gene encodes CDR1 MDHEN and CDR2 SYDVKM. The CDR3 nucleotides read TGTGCCAGCAGCCCGACAGCAAACACTGAAGCTTTCTTT. Amino acids: CASSPTANTEAFF.

The chain combines TRBV4-3 with TRBJ1-6; 8 nucleotides match TRBD1. The germline V gene has CDR1 LGHNA and CDR2 YSLEER. Unmatched junction bases numbered 7, after V lost 1 base and J lost 5 bases. CDR3 length: 17 residues. The CDR3 DNA reads as TGCGCCAGCAGCCAAGCGGTCAGGGGGCCAGATAATTCACCCCTCCACTTT. Translated, it gives CASSQAVRGPDNSPLHF.

About this clone itself: In the same sample, other DNA sequences code for this CDR3. The J gene is TRBJ1-5, the V gene TRBV19; D unclear. Trimming cost V 3 bases and J 2 bases, with 8 bases left between them. The V gene's germline CDR1 is LNHDA and CDR2 SQIVND (reference sequence). CDR3 length equals 14 residues. Here the CDR3 reads CASSIRGGNQPQHF. The CDR3 region has the DNA TGTGCCAGTAGTATCCGGGGTGGCAATCAGCCCCAGCATTTT.

This clone was seen more than once but under ten times. The junction differs from germline at one of its ends, possibly a read error. The chain combines TRBV18 with TRBJ1-6, with D perhaps TRBD1 (6 bases). This CDR3 contains 19 residues. From germline, CDR1 is KGHSH and CDR2 LQKENI. The CDR3 DNA reads as TGTGCCAGCTCCCCACTTCGACAGGCCGATAGCTCCTATAATTCACCCCTCCACTTT. Translated: CASSPLRQADSSYNSPLHF.

Written as DNA, the CDR3 is TGCGCCAGCAGCCAGCGCGGGACTAGCGGGAGATCCCACGAGCAGTACTTC. Amino acids: CASSQRGTSGRSHEQYF. The chain has TRBV4-1 and TRBJ2-7; 14 bases are a match to TRBD2. Per germline, CDR1 MGHRA and CDR2 YSYEKL. The V gene end was trimmed by 3 bases and the J gene end by 5 bases; junction bases not matched to a gene: 9. This CDR3 spans 17 amino acids.

The chain combines TRBV27 with TRBJ1-1, with D unresolved. CDR1 and CDR2 (germline): MNHEY, SMNVEV (reference sequence). The V and J ends lost 5 bases and 2 bases respectively, with 9 bases between them. This CDR3 is 13 amino acids long. Here the CDR3 DNA reads TGTGCCAGCAGTCCAAGGACTAACACTGAAGCTTTCTTT. Protein: CASSPRTNTEAFF.

This clone came up once. The rearrangement links TRBV7-8 to TRBJ2-1; TRBD1 is a possible D gene (6 bases). The CDR3 covers 13 residues. Germline CDR1 is SGHVS and CDR2 is FQNEAQ. V lost 4 bases and J lost 11, with 15 bases in between. Written as DNA, the CDR3 is TGTGCCAGCAGCTCCACCCCGACAGGAAAGCAGTTCTTC. Protein: CASSSTPTGKQFF.

The V and J genes are TRBV7-2 and TRBJ1-2, with 10 bases identical to TRBD1. CDR1 and CDR2 from the germline V gene are SGHTA and FQGNSA. V was pared by 5 bases and J by 4 bases, with 13 bases of the junction left unmatched. The CDR3 is 17 residues long. The CDR3 DNA reads TGTGCCAGCAGCGTAGACAGGGGGCCCTACCGCACCTATGGCTACACCTTC. Translated: CASSVDRGPYRTYGYTF.

DNA for the CDR3: TGTGCCAGTACTCTCGCGGCGGGAGGGAACACCGGGGAGCTGTTTTTT. Protein product: CASTLAAGGNTGELFF. This chain links TRBV19 with TRBJ2-2; 8 bases line up with TRBD2. Germline CDR1 is LNHDA and CDR2 is SQIVND (reference sequence). V trimming: 7 bases; J trimming: 1 base; junction bases outside the gene matches: 8. This CDR3 is 16 amino acids long.

In its sample, this clone was seen a few times. The chain uses TRBV7-2 and TRBJ1-2; D not certain. CDR3 length equals 13 residues. CDR1 is SGHTA, CDR2 FQGNSA, per germline. V lost 1 base, J lost 5 bases, and 8 bases lay in between. CDR3 nucleotide sequence: TGTGCCAGCAGCTTAGATAACAGATATGGCTACACCTTC. It encodes CASSLDNRYGYTF.

For this clone: This sample includes further DNA sequences coding for the same CDR3. The chain has TRBV3-1 (or the pseudogene TRBV3-2) and TRBJ1-6; tentative D call: TRBD1 (5 bases). Looked up from germline, CDR1 is LGHDT and CDR2 is YNNKEL (reference sequence). The CDR3 has 15 residues. V was trimmed by 1 base and J by 4 bases, leaving 8 bases between them. DNA of the CDR3: TGTGCCAGCAGCCAAGGGCAGGGTTATAATTCACCCCTCCACTTT. It is translated as CASSQGQGYNSPLHF.